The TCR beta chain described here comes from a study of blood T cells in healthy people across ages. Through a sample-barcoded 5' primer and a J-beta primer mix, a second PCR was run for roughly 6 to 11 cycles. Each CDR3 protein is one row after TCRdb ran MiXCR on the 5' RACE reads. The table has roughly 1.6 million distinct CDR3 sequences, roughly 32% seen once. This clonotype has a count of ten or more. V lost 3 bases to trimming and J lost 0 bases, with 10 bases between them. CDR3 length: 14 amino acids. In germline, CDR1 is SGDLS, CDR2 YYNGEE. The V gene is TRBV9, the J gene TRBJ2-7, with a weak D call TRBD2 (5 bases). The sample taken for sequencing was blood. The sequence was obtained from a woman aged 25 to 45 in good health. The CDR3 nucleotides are TGTGCCAGCAGCGCGACCGGGGTCTCCTACGAGCAGTACTTC. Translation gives CASSATGVSYEQYF.